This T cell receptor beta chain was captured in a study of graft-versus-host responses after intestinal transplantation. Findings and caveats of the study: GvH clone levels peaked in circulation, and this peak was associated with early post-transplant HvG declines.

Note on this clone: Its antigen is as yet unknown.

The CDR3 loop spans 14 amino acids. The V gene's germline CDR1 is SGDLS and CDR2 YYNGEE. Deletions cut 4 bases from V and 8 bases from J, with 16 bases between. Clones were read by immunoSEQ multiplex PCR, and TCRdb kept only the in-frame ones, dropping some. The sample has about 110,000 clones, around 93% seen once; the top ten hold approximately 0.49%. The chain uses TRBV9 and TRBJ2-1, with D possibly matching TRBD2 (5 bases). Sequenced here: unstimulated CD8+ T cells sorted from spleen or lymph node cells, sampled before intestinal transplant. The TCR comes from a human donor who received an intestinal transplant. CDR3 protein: CASSLAGGGDEQFF. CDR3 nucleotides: TGTGCCAGCAGCCTAGCCGGAGGTGGGGATGAGCAGTTCTTC.